This paragraph covers one T cell receptor beta chain sequence. This specimen comes from a study of blood T cell repertoires in COVID-19. Study-wide context: Material from acute and convalescent COVID-19 was sourced from the United States, Italy and Spain.

Germline CDR1 LGHDT, CDR2 YNNKEL (reference sequence). This CDR3 has 14 amino acids. V dropped 4 bases and J dropped 3; count of bases not matched to a gene: 3. Source study methods: By means of reference gene primer amplification, nucleated cell counts were estimated. Libraries were prepared by immunoSEQ multiplex PCR; TCRdb keeps only in-frame clonotypes and omits some of them. The V and J calls and the clone size are those of that table, but D and trimming were determined from the DNA. In the table there are 61,000 or so clones, about 90% of which are singletons. The J gene is TRBJ2-1, the V gene TRBV3-1 (or the pseudogene TRBV3-2), with 7 bases identical to TRBD2. Material: peripheral blood. The source of this sequence is a woman of 80 years or more with active COVID-19. Here the CDR3 reads CASSLPGGYNEQFF. CDR3 nucleotides: TGTGCCAGCAGCCTACCGGGGGGCTACAATGAGCAGTTCTTC.